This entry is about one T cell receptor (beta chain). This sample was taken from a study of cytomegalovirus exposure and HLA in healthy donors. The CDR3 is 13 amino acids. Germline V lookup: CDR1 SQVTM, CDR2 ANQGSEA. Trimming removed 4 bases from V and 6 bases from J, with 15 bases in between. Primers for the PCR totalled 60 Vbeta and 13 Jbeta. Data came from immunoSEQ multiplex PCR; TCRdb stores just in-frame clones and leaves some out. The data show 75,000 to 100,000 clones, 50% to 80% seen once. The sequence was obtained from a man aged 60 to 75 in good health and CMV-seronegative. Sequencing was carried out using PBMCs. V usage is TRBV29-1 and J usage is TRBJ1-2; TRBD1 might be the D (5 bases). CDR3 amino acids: CSVVRVDFNGYTF. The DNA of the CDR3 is TGCAGCGTTGTCAGGGTTGATTTCAATGGCTACACCTTC.